Shown below are 30 T cell receptor beta chains from a single sample sequenced in a study of identical twins. A single record per CDR3 protein comes from TCRdb applying MiXCR to the 5' RACE reads. The profile shows fewer than 900,000 distinct CDR3 sequences, approximately 22% of them singletons. The sample also formed part of further work on T cells expressing NK-cell markers.

Sequenced sample: PBMCs. These receptor sequences come from a woman aged 18-29 years in good health.

There are a few counts of this clonotype. The chain couples TRBV4-1 to TRBJ2-5, with TRBD2 identical over 7 bases. CDR3 length: 14 residues. Germline assignment: CDR1 MGHRA and CDR2 YSYEKL. V gave up 1 base and J gave up 3 bases; unmatched junction bases: 2. CDR3 coding DNA: TGCGCCAGCAGCCAAGTGCTAGCGGAAGAGACCCAGTACTTC. This codes for CASSQVLAEETQYF.

This clonotype was counted a few times. The gene calls are TRBV6-5 and TRBJ2-6; unclear D gene. The V end lost 0 bases, the J end lost 0 bases, and 9 bases lay between the germline ends. The CDR3 spans 17 residues. CDR1 and CDR2 from the germline V gene are MNHEY and SVGAGI. CDR3 sequence (DNA): TGTGCCAGCAGTTACTCGAGAAGGGTCTCTGGGGCCAACGTCCTGACTTTC. It is translated as CASSYSRRVSGANVLTF.

The V gene is TRBV4-3, the J gene TRBJ2-3; either TRBD1 or TRBD2 may fit D (5 bases each). The CDR3 sequence is 15 residues long. V lost 0 bases, J lost 5 bases, and 12 bases lay in between. Germline CDR1 reads LGHNA; CDR2 reads YSLEER. In DNA, the CDR3 is TGCGCCAGCAGCCAAGATGGGGGAATAGGAGATACGCAGTATTTT. Translation gives CASSQDGGIGDTQYF.

The chain carries TRBV7-9 and TRBJ2-1; 7 bases are a match to TRBD2. Trimming took 2 bases from V and 9 from J; bases not matched to a gene: 16. Germline CDR1 SEHNR, CDR2 FQNEAQ (reference sequence). The CDR3 covers 17 residues. This CDR3 reads CASSLTAGDYLRGEQFF. The CDR3 DNA follows: TGTGCCAGCAGCTTAACGGCGGGGGATTACCTACGCGGTGAGCAGTTCTTC.

This clonotype has just a few counts. The chain combines TRBV20-1 with TRBJ2-1; D unclear. The CDR3 length is 13 residues. Trimming shortened V by 4 bases and J by 5 bases, and 12 bases separated the two germline ends. CDR1 and CDR2 from the germline V gene are DFQATT and SNEGSKA (reference sequence). CDR3 sequence (DNA): TGCAGTGCTACTACCAGCGTAAACAATGAGCAGTTCTTC. Translated: CSATTSVNNEQFF.

V is TRBV7-6 and J is TRBJ2-3; D ambiguous. V lost 2 bases and J 0 bases, leaving 9 bases between the germline ends. This CDR3 has 15 amino acids. Germline V gene data show CDR1 as SGHVS and CDR2 as FNYEAQ. The CDR3 sequence is CASSLSERSTDTQYF. In DNA, the CDR3 is TGTGCCAGCAGCTTATCAGAGCGTAGCACAGATACGCAGTATTTT.

V usage is TRBV20-1 and J usage is TRBJ1-2; D unresolved. Germline loops: CDR1 DFQATT, CDR2 SNEGSKA (reference sequence). The CDR3 loop spans 14 amino acids. V dropped 3 bases and J dropped 7 bases, with 18 bases sitting between them. DNA for the CDR3: TGCAGTGCTAGCAATTCTCTGGGCCAGAGTGGCTACACCTTC. Amino acids: CSASNSLGQSGYTF.

The chain couples TRBV7-2 to TRBJ2-7, with 9 bases that match TRBD2. The germline V gene encodes CDR1 SGHTA and CDR2 FQGNSA. This CDR3 has 17 residues. V shed 1 base, J shed 4 bases, and the junction held 11 bases outside the gene matches. CDR3 region: CASSLGIAGASWYEQYF. CDR3 in DNA: TGTGCCAGCAGCTTAGGAATAGCGGGAGCGTCTTGGTACGAGCAGTACTTC.

The V call is TRBV6-2 or TRBV6-3, the J call TRBJ2-7; 9 nucleotides agree with TRBD2. This CDR3 comprises 14 residues. The V gene's germline CDR1 is MNHEY and CDR2 SVGEGT. With 1 base clipped from V and 5 bases from J, the junction kept 3 bases outside the gene matches. CDR3 in amino acids: CASSYLAGENEQYF. CDR3 nucleotide sequence: TGTGCCAGCAGTTACTTAGCGGGAGAGAACGAGCAGTACTTC.

This clonotype was counted at least ten times. The chain joins TRBV10-2 to TRBJ1-2, with D possibly TRBD1 on 6 matching bases. The V end lost 6 bases, the J end lost 4 bases, and 15 bases lay between the germline ends. Germline lookup yields CDR1 WSHSY and CDR2 SAAADI. The CDR3 is made up of 14 amino acids. CDR3 region: CASRDLGAIYGYTF. In DNA, the CDR3 is TGCGCCAGCAGAGATCTGGGGGCAATCTATGGCTACACCTTC.

This clonotype was seen only a few times. The chain is built from TRBV15 and TRBJ2-1; 10 bases are shared with TRBD2. CDR1 and CDR2 from the germline V gene are LNHNV and YYDKDF (reference sequence). The CDR3 is made up of 16 amino acids. V lost 0 bases, J lost 9 bases, and 8 bases stayed unmatched. The CDR3 protein is CATSRDRLAGEFEQFF. The CDR3 DNA follows: TGTGCCACCAGCAGAGATCGGCTAGCGGGAGAGTTTGAGCAGTTCTTC.

The chain has TRBV23-1 and TRBJ2-1; 10 nucleotides align to TRBD1. TRBV23-1 is assigned to the ORF class and has an uncertain function. This CDR3 spans 15 amino acids. V lost 6 bases, J lost 10 bases, and 12 bases stayed unmatched. This CDR3 is CASSHPGTGAEEQFF. The CDR3 DNA sequence: TGCGCCAGCAGCCACCCCGGGACAGGGGCAGAAGAGCAGTTCTTC.

This clonotype was detected only a few times. This sequence joins TRBV3-1 and TRBJ2-6; D is ambiguous. This CDR3 is 15 amino acids long. Germline V CDR1 and CDR2: LGHDT, YNNKEL (reference sequence). V was cut by 4 bases and J by 0 bases, with 7 bases left in between. The CDR3 region is CASSPRISGANVLTF. In DNA form, the CDR3 reads TGTGCCAGCAGCCCTCGGATCTCTGGGGCCAACGTCCTGACTTTC.

A few counts support this clonotype. The chain couples TRBV6-5 to TRBJ2-2, with a tentative D call TRBD2 (5 bases). Trimming stripped 4 bases from V and 1 base from J, with 10 bases between. The CDR3 has 15 amino acids. Germline CDR1 MNHEY, CDR2 SVGAGI. The CDR3 sequence is CASSSRRGNTGELFF. CDR3 sequence (DNA): TGTGCCAGCAGTTCTCGTCGGGGGAACACCGGGGAGCTGTTTTTT.

The V and J genes are TRBV12-3 or TRBV12-4 and TRBJ2-2, with D unclear. CDR3 length: 13 amino acids. The V gene lost 1 base and the J gene lost 8 bases, with 8 bases spanning the gap. CDR3 nucleotides: TGTGCCAGCAGTTTAGTGCGTAGGGGGGAGCTGTTTTTT. Encoded protein: CASSLVRRGELFF.

J is TRBJ2-1 and V is TRBV18; D is ambiguous. V was clipped by 2 bases and J by 0 bases, with 8 bases between them. This CDR3 region has 15 residues. Germline V lookup: CDR1 KGHSH, CDR2 LQKENI. DNA for the CDR3: TGTGCCAGCTCACCATCGATGACCTCCTACAATGAGCAGTTCTTC. Amino acid sequence: CASSPSMTSYNEQFF.

Only a few counts were recorded for this clonotype. The CDR3 sequence: CASSQDTIPNYGYTF. CDR3 DNA: TGTGCCAGCAGCCAAGACACTATCCCTAACTATGGCTACACCTTC. The chain couples TRBV4-2 to TRBJ1-2; D gene unclear. CDR3 length: 15 residues. Per germline, CDR1 LGHNA and CDR2 YNFKEQ. V lost 0 bases to trimming and J lost 0 bases, with 8 bases between them.

The chain links TRBV10-3 to TRBJ2-7; TRBD2 aligns across 11 bases. The V gene end was trimmed by 6 bases and the J gene end by 3 bases; junction bases not matched to a gene: 4. CDR1 is ENHRY, CDR2 SYGVKD, per germline. There are 14 residues in the CDR3. The CDR3 DNA is TGTGCCATCAGGCCCGGGACTAGCGGCTACGAGCAGTACTTC. Its translation: CAIRPGTSGYEQYF.

The sample holds many counts of this clonotype. The V call is TRBV7-6, the J call TRBJ2-4; D is uncertain. CDR3 length: 13 amino acids. CDR1 and CDR2 from the germline V gene are SGHVS and FNYEAQ. V shed 1 base and J shed 6 bases, with 7 bases lying between them. CDR3 sequence: CASSLGERNIQYF. Here the CDR3 DNA reads TGTGCCAGCAGCTTAGGAGAGCGAAACATTCAGTACTTC.

This clonotype was seen many times. The chain couples TRBV2 to TRBJ2-1; D unclear. There are 15 residues in the CDR3. Germline V gene data show CDR1 as SNHLY and CDR2 as FYNNEI. Between the trimmed V and J ends, which lost 0 bases and 6 bases, there was a span of 12 bases. In DNA, the CDR3 is TGTGCCAGCAGTGAAGCGGGGTTCAACTTCAATGAGCAGTTCTTC. This sequence encodes CASSEAGFNFNEQFF.

A few counts support this clonotype. The gene calls are TRBV15 and TRBJ2-7, with 8 positions matching TRBD1. After removal of 0 bases from V and 2 bases from J, the junction contained 6 bases not matched to a gene. Germline V lookup: CDR1 LNHNV, CDR2 YYDKDF (reference sequence). CDR3 length equals 16 residues. CDR3 sequence (DNA): TGTGCCACCAGCAGAGATCCCCTACAGGGGGCCTACGAGCAGTACTTC. Protein sequence: CATSRDPLQGAYEQYF.

V and J are TRBV5-5 and TRBJ2-1, with D perhaps matching TRBD2 (6 bases). Germline V CDR1 and CDR2: SGHKS, YYEKEE (reference sequence). V was trimmed by 3 bases and J by 13 bases, leaving 14 bases between them. The CDR3 runs to 12 residues. The chain's CDR3 is CASSWRVAVQFF. The CDR3 DNA follows: TGTGCCAGCAGCTGGAGGGTGGCAGTTCAGTTCTTC.

The V call is TRBV9, the J call TRBJ2-7; 7 nucleotides align to TRBD2. V was clipped by 3 bases and J by 5 bases; unmatched bases: 8. Germline values: CDR1 SGDLS, CDR2 YYNGEE. This CDR3 region has 14 residues. The CDR3: CASSGDGRIHEQYF. The CDR3 DNA is TGTGCCAGCAGCGGGGACGGGAGGATCCACGAGCAGTACTTC.

The J gene is TRBJ1-1, the V gene TRBV5-6, with D hard to call. Germline CDR1 reads SGHDT; CDR2 reads YYEEEE. The ends were cut back, 4 bases at V and 4 bases at J, with 17 bases in the middle. The CDR3 is 15 amino acids. CDR3 coding DNA: TGTGCCAGCAGCCCGGGAACGGGGTGGAGCACTGAAGCTTTCTTT. Protein sequence: CASSPGTGWSTEAFF.

In this sample, this clonotype turned up many times. The V gene is TRBV20-1, the J gene TRBJ2-1; the D is unclear. This CDR3 contains 14 residues. Germline values: CDR1 DFQATT, CDR2 SNEGSKA (reference sequence). With 7 bases removed from V and 4 bases from J, the gap between germline ends came to 17 bases. CDR3 loop: CSVNGRLEYNEQFF. CDR3 nucleotides: TGCAGTGTGAATGGCAGGTTGGAATACAATGAGCAGTTCTTC.

This CDR3 is CASSFLSSSEQFF. CDR3 DNA sequence: TGTGCCAGCAGTTTTTTGAGTAGCTCTGAGCAGTTCTTC. The rearrangement uses TRBV27 and TRBJ2-1; no reliable D call. Germline-derived CDR1 and CDR2 are MNHEY and SMNVEV (reference sequence). This CDR3 is built from 13 residues. V was cut by 3 bases and J by 9 bases, with 12 bases left in between.

As for this clonotype: The junction shows a germline mismatch at one end, possibly a read error. The rearrangement links TRBV7-7 to TRBJ2-3; the D gene could be TRBD1 or TRBD2 (6 bases each). The V gene's germline CDR1 is SSHAT and CDR2 FNYEAQ (reference sequence). CDR3 length: 14 residues. Written as DNA, the CDR3 is TGTGCTAGCAGCTTAGGGGGGCTGATAGATACGCAGTATTTT. Its protein product is CASSLGGLIDTQYF. Together with reference TRBV7-7 and TRBJ2-3, the CDR3 gives the full variable domain: GAGVSQSPRYKVTKRGQDVTLRCDPISSHATLYWYQQALGQGPEFLTYFNYEAQPDKSGLPSDRFSAERPEGSISTLTIQRTEQRDSAMYRCASSLGGLIDTQYFGPGTRLTVL.

This clonotype was detected a few times. CDR3 nucleotide sequence: TGTGCCACCAGCTACGGACAGGTCACCACCTCTGGGGCCAACGTCCTGACTTTC. The encoded protein is CATSYGQVTTSGANVLTF. The chain employs TRBV15 and TRBJ2-6; 7 bases are a match to TRBD1. Trimming removed 5 bases from V and 0 bases from J; junction bases left unmatched: 10. Germline V gene sequence: CDR1 LNHNV, CDR2 YYDKDF (reference sequence). The CDR3 runs to 18 residues.

This clonotype turned up a few times. The rearrangement joins TRBV29-1 to TRBJ2-2; no reliable D call. The V end lost 3 bases, the J end lost 4 bases, and 3 bases lay between the germline ends. Germline V CDR1 and CDR2: SQVTM, ANQGSEA. This CDR3 is 11 amino acids long. The CDR3: CSVELTGELFF. CDR3 nucleotide sequence: TGCAGCGTTGAGCTCACCGGGGAGCTGTTTTTT.

This clonotype was seen a handful of times. This chain links TRBV5-1 with TRBJ1-1; D is unresolved. The germline V and J ends were trimmed by 2 bases and 1 base, with 9 bases remaining between them. Looked up from germline, CDR1 is SGHRS and CDR2 is YFSETQ. This CDR3 comprises 14 residues. The CDR3 sequence is CASSFRQENTEAFF. Written as DNA, the CDR3 is TGCGCCAGCAGCTTCCGTCAGGAGAACACTGAAGCTTTCTTT.